The 8 T cell receptor beta chains presented below share a single source sample, sequenced in a study of CD8+CD57+ T cells in acquired aplastic anemia. Genomic DNA, serving as template, underwent TCR beta VDJ and CDR3 profiling. TCRdb called the reads again in MiXCR, with one record for every CDR3 protein. The profile covers about 180,000 distinct CDR3 sequences, with roughly 43% appearing a single time and around 1.1% taken by the ten largest. Selection for sequencing was limited to patients who had shown CD8+CD57+ cell expansion by flow cytometry. The sequenced sample was sorted CD4+, CD8+, or CD8+CD57+ T cells (not recorded which) from PBMCs. The receptors stem from a human donor with aplastic anemia.

This clonotype was seen at least ten times. The chain recombines TRBV19 with TRBJ1-1, with 8 bases lining up with TRBD1. Germline V gene sequence: CDR1 LNHDA, CDR2 SQIVND (reference sequence). The V gene end was trimmed by 3 bases and the J gene end by 9 bases; junction bases not matched to a gene: 3. This CDR3 is built from 12 residues. The CDR3 loop is CASSMGTGQAFF. CDR3 nucleotide sequence: TGTGCCAGTAGTATGGGGACAGGACAAGCTTTCTTT. The whole variable domain, remainder taken from reference TRBV19 and TRBJ1-1, is DGGITQSPKYLFRKEGQNVTLSCEQNLNHDAMYWYRQDPGQGLRLIYYSQIVNDFQKGDIAEGYSVSREKKESFPLTVTSAQKNPTAFYLCASSMGTGQAFFGQGTRLTVV.

The chain combines TRBV20-1 with TRBJ2-5, with 7 bases aligning to TRBD2. Losses at the gene ends were 3 bases for V and 5 bases for J; bases not matched to a gene: 9. Germline values: CDR1 DFQATT, CDR2 SNEGSKA (reference sequence). This CDR3 has 14 amino acids. For the CDR3, the DNA is TGCAGTGCTAGGTCTGGGTCCGGGGGGGAGACCCAGTACTTC. Translating it yields CSARSGSGGETQYF.

This clonotype came up many times. The chain combines TRBV20-1 with TRBJ2-4; TRBD2 matches at 10 bases. Germline CDR1 reads DFQATT; CDR2 reads SNEGSKA (reference sequence). The CDR3 has 13 residues. With V trimmed by 6 bases and J by 6 bases, 5 bases remained unmatched. CDR3 amino acids: CSARTSGVNIQYF. As DNA, the CDR3 is TGCAGTGCCCGAACTAGCGGGGTAAACATTCAGTACTTC.

As to this clonotype: This may be a read error, as it is one base from a much larger clone. The chain couples TRBV19 to TRBJ2-3; D uncertain. Germline V CDR1 and CDR2: LNHDA, SQIVND (reference sequence). CDR3 size: 14 residues. Trimming stripped 6 bases from V and 4 bases from J, with 14 bases between. CDR3 amino acids: CASSPGPGADTQYF. The DNA of the CDR3 is TGTGCCAGTAGCCCAGGACCAGGCGCAGATACGCAGTATTTT. The full variable domain, its missing parts supplied by reference TRBV19 and TRBJ2-3, is DGGITQSPKYLFRKEGQNVTLSCEQNLNHDAMYWYRQDPGQGLRLIYYSQIVNDFQKGDIAEGYSVSREKKESFPLTVTSAQKNPTAFYLCASSPGPGADTQYFGPGTRLTVL.

The V call is TRBV7-6, the J call TRBJ2-6; D remains unclear. Germline V CDR1 and CDR2: SGHVS, FNYEAQ. The CDR3 runs 15 residues. V gave up 5 bases and J gave up 2 bases, with 10 bases separating them. Here the CDR3 DNA reads TGTGCCAGCAGCCCACCAAGGGCTGGGGCCAACGTCCTGACTTTC. This sequence encodes CASSPPRAGANVLTF. The full variable domain, rest sourced from reference TRBV7-6 and TRBJ2-6, is GAGVSQSPRYKVTKRGQDVALRCDPISGHVSLYWYRQALGQGPEFLTYFNYEAQQDKSGLPNDRFSAERPEGSISTLTIQRTEQRDSAMYRCASSPPRAGANVLTFGAGSRLTVL.

This clonotype has only a few counts. The chain carries TRBV4-1 and TRBJ2-1; TRBD2 aligns across 7 bases. The J segment lost 4 bases and the V segment lost 1 base, leaving 7 bases of the junction unmatched. Germline V gives CDR1 MGHRA, CDR2 YSYEKL. The CDR3 is made up of 16 amino acids. CDR3 sequence reads: CASSQGGLAVYNEQFF. Written as DNA, the CDR3 is TGCGCCAGCAGCCAAGGGGGCCTAGCGGTTTACAATGAGCAGTTCTTC.

This chain connects TRBV6-5 to TRBJ2-7; 8 bases fit TRBD2. The CDR3 sequence is 16 residues long. Trimming removed 0 bases from V and 2 bases from J; junction bases left unmatched: 6. CDR1 and CDR2 (germline): MNHEY, SVGAGI. The CDR3 DNA is TGTGCCAGCAGTTACTCCGGTACTAGCGGAGCCTACGAGCAGTACTTC. It translates to CASSYSGTSGAYEQYF.

The chain employs TRBV7-6 and TRBJ2-3; D gene ambiguous. This CDR3 spans 14 amino acids. Germline V gene data show CDR1 as SGHVS and CDR2 as FNYEAQ. V lost 2 bases to trimming and J lost 0 bases, with 6 bases between them. The CDR3 is CASSLFSSTDTQYF. The CDR3 nucleotides are TGTGCCAGCAGCTTATTCAGTAGCACAGATACGCAGTATTTT.